This T cell receptor (beta chain) derives from a study of blood T cells in healthy people across ages. Study-level findings and limits: Possibly confounding the expanded clonotype changes was the fact that donor CMV status was unknown. Among long-lived donors, naive CD4+ cells were more numerous and diversity higher than in aged donors.

Points on this clonotype: The antigen is unknown.

Looked up from germline, CDR1 is MNHEY and CDR2 is SMNVEV (reference sequence). V was pared by 6 bases and J by 4 bases, with 15 bases between. The CDR3 has 14 amino acids. The second PCR ran about 6 to 11 cycles with a sample-barcoded 5' primer and J-beta primers. Template switching added a 12-random-nucleotide identifier to every cDNA molecule. MiXCR, applied by TCRdb to the 5' RACE reads, yields one record per CDR3 protein. The data hold approximately 800,000 distinct CDR3 sequences, with 53% observed a single time. Sequenced sample: blood. The sequence derives from a man of 80 years or more in good health. This chain links TRBV27 with TRBJ1-2; no clear D gene. The CDR3 sequence: CASRRAAVGYGYTF. CDR3 in DNA: TGTGCCAGCAGGAGGGCGGCAGTGGGCTATGGCTACACCTTC.